The T cell receptor (beta chain) under discussion was sequenced for a study of spatial heterogeneity in lung cancer. A single record per CDR3 protein comes from TCRdb applying MiXCR to the 5' RACE reads. The sample holds about 80,000 distinct CDR3 sequences, 7% to 9% seen once. This sample's time point: sample taken at primary tumor resection. Around 68 TRACERx patients with early, untreated non-small cell lung cancer donated samples. V gave up 5 bases and J gave up 4 bases; unmatched junction bases: 12. This CDR3 is 18 amino acids long. Germline CDR1 reads SGHTA; CDR2 reads FQGNSA. The TCR originated in a male donor with early-stage non-small cell lung cancer. The starting material was PBMCs, obtained at surgery. This chain joins TRBV7-2 and TRBJ2-1; TRBD2 agrees at 12 bases. CDR3 amino acids: CASSRLAGASPLYNEQFF. In nucleotides, the CDR3 is TGTGCCAGCAGCCGACTAGCGGGAGCGTCCCCGCTGTACAATGAGCAGTTCTTC.